The text below deals with one T cell receptor beta chain. It lacks a known antigen. No base quality information exists; no much larger clone differs at one position. The cohort comprised some 680 healthy bone marrow donors. At the time of sampling, all cohort members were nominally healthy, though unrecorded immune exposures were likely present. The donor was CMV seropositive and was included in the group of 250 to 300 seropositive cohort members. Every donor gave a peripheral blood sample, and the peripheral blood mononuclear cells from that sample were used for TCR beta sequencing. Genomic DNA was extracted from the blood cell samples with the Qiagen DNeasy Blood Extraction Kit. This sample stems from a study of cytomegalovirus exposure and HLA in healthy donors (dated by TCRdb to the late 2010s). With regard to the full study: In an earlier analysis of fewer than 750 of the donors, around 290 Gb of sequence data and 90 million to 120 million unique TCR beta sequences from roughly 200 million T cells were reported. An early release that covered about 600 HLA-typed donors contained around 300 gigabases of sequencing data and roughly 84 million unique TCR sequences. The study profiled the T cell repertoires of hundreds of subjects by immunosequencing and related them to cytomegalovirus serostatus. Both class I and class II loci were covered by HLA typing, at four-digit resolution. Across roughly 420 genotyped donors of the cohort, an average of approximately 200,000 unique TCR beta nucleotide sequences per donor were sequenced, and 15% to 20% of those sequences were non-productive. Rather than using new phenotypic data, the later analysis identified candidate immune exposures from TCR beta sequences and from how often those sequences occurred across donors. All discovery cohort repertoires had been generated on a single sequencing platform. The study combined high-throughput TCR immunosequencing, statistical association of individual TCRs with disease status, and machine learning to predict cytomegalovirus infection status. Of the roughly 400 genotyped donors, approximately 82% fell in the genetic ancestry cluster associated with self-reported Caucasian donors. A separate validation cohort of roughly 130 different subjects was used in addition to the roughly 640-subject first cohort. In an earlier analysis of 500 to 650 of the donors, high-throughput TCR beta sequencing was used to judge whether each TCR beta V gene segment behaved as functional or pseudogenic. Donor age, sex, ethnicity and CMV serostatus were compiled alongside the repertoire data. A later genetic analysis took genome-wide SNP genotypes for about 55% of the 666 donors and used that subset as a discovery cohort. Four to six DR-DQ haplotypes were handled as single units for association and clustering, since linkage in the cohort was strong. A later analysis re-examined previously published TCR beta repertoires from 500 to 700 donors and added high-resolution HLA genotyping to investigate patterns of TCR occurrence. The study aimed to test whether signatures of past pathogen exposure could be identified by cataloging public T cell receptors. The number of typed donors differed by locus: roughly 629-640 for A, B, C, DRB1 and DQB1; about 520 for DQA1; approximately 610 for DPA1; and around 470 for DPB1. Paper-wide results and their limitations: This cohort had only TCR beta chains sequenced, and the lack of alpha or paired-chain data limited which features could be detected. In a later analysis, 15,000 to 20,000 TCR beta sequences were associated with specific HLA alleles at a false discovery rate of 0.05. Some IMGT-functional V segments, including TRBV6-2 and TRBV6-3, could not be told apart with the 87-base-pair reads, so those segments were excluded. In a later analysis, TCR association rates were found to vary across HLA loci, with the most associated TCRs seen for DRB1 alleles and the fewest for HLA-C alleles. The study gave a list of 150 to 200 TCR beta chains associated with cytomegalovirus. The classifier was reported to diagnose cytomegalovirus status with high specificity and sensitivity in both the original cohort and the validation cohort. In a later analysis, several top co-occurrence clusters were reported to appear linked to parvovirus B19, influenza, CMV and Epstein-Barr virus. Because HLA typing was missing for some donors at each locus, association tests included only the typed subset. Compared with equally common non-associated chains, HLA-associated TCR beta chains in a later analysis were more clonally expanded and had lower generation probabilities. A cluster of highly shared sequence variants was judged likely to represent a technical artifact of the sequencing pipeline. Linkage disequilibrium might explain the correlated functional status among segregating V segments, but an unknown experimental factor could not be excluded. In vitro tests confirmed that a few of the cytomegalovirus-associated TCR beta chains recognize cytomegalovirus antigens. A further reported finding was that TCR beta sequences accurately predicted the HLA-A and HLA-B alleles for most subjects in the first cohort. In a later genetic analysis, fewer N-insertions in productive TCRs were reported among donors in an Asian-associated ancestry cluster than the approximately 670-donor mean. Around 16 rarely observed V segments, including chromosome 9 orphons, were excluded from the earlier analysis of 550 to 700 of the donors because counts were too low. Strong co-occurrence of HLA alleles, especially DR and DQ, made assigning TCR associations to individual alleles difficult. Across donors, most TCR sequences were observed very rarely, whereas some public TCRs were present in many individuals. According to the authors, the approach could potentially be generalized to other disease states and immunological phenotypes. The presence/absence analyses assumed that sequencing depth was roughly uniform across donors, and that assumption may not be true. Most CMV-associated TCR beta chains appeared to be HLA-restricted in a later analysis, and the HLA associations seemed to be driven largely by CMV exposure. Immune exposure information for the cohort was limited to CMV serostatus. V-gene and J-gene trimming of TCR beta chains was associated with a missense DCLRE1C variant in a later genetic analysis, and the association was replicated in an independent cohort. Broadly in line with IMGT annotations, most TCR beta V segments showed up in productive rearrangements about 87% or about 30% of the time in an earlier analysis of 450 to 600 of the donors.

The germline V end is reduced by 0 bases and the J end by 3 bases; junction bases left unmatched: 3. In the germline V gene, CDR1 corresponds to LGHNA and CDR2 to YSLEER. From the cysteine through the phenylalanine, the CDR3 covers 15 amino acids. Of all the DNA, just the CDR3 is kept, 45 bases in frame from base 1. Libraries came from the immunoSEQ multiplex PCR assay. The multiplex PCR relied on a mix of 60 forward primers for TCR Vbeta segments and 13 reverse primers for TCR Jbeta segments. The CDR3 region of rearranged TCR beta genes was amplified from genomic DNA by a multiplex PCR assay. Amplified TCR beta libraries were sequenced as 87-base-pair reads on the Illumina HiSeq System. The source study handled its data this way. Across the 500 to 850 repertoires, a later analysis counted 80 million or so unique TCR beta chains, some 11 million of which were shared by at least two donors. To remove PCR and sequencing errors, raw reads were error-corrected and collapsed into unique sequences using a nearest-neighbor algorithm that merged closely related sequences. Alignment of CDR3 sequences to IMGT reference sequences was used to assign V, D and J gene segments. For a sequence to be retained, a match of at least six nucleotides to both a V gene segment and a J gene segment was required. A rearrangement was called productive if the CDR3 had no stop codons and remained in frame with V and J, and every other rearrangement was called non-productive. CDR3 was defined according to IMGT convention as the region running from the second conserved V-encoded cysteine to the conserved J-encoded phenylalanine. The earlier analysis of around 640 of the donors excluded sequences that lacked an unambiguous match to a single V gene segment. In an earlier analysis of approximately 610 of the donors, V segments were called functional above 56.7% productive rearrangements and were called segregating when the between-donor standard deviation exceeded 5%. A statistical classification framework was developed to diagnose cytomegalovirus status using the catalog of TCR beta chain sequences. In a later analysis, V and J genes were assigned by comparing TCR nucleotide sequences against IMGT/GENE-DB human TR gene sequences. Using the TCRdist pipeline, a later analysis assigned CDR3 sequences along with most-parsimonious VDJ recombination scenarios. In a later analysis, each TCR beta chain was defined by its CDR3 amino acid sequence together with its V-gene family, and reads lacking a unique V-gene family were excluded. To address suspected cross-contamination and a sequencing artifact, a later analysis removed over 500 highly shared, low-generation-probability nucleotide sequences. In a later analysis, a clonal expansion index was calculated for each public chain from normalized within-repertoire ranks of inferred template counts. A later analysis computed generation probabilities with a VDJ recombination model fitted to out-of-frame rearrangements, and checked the results against IGoR. In a later analysis, hypergeometric tests were used to score TCR-TCR, TCR-HLA and TCR-CMV co-occurrence, with a repertoire-size bias correction applied to TCR pairs. To estimate false discovery rates, a later analysis permuted the HLA or CMV assignments 20 times. In a later analysis, co-occurring TCRs were grouped using DBSCAN, and TCRdist sequence similarity was added for clustering within HLA-allele-positive subsets. Repertoires with fewer than 30,000 or more than 120,000 public chains were left out of co-occurrence clustering, as were about five repertoires with anomalous nucleotide sharing. Held by TCRdb, this immuneACCESS table contains in-frame sequences only and omits some clones. Under half of the omission traces to an unresolved V gene where checked; the cause of the rest is unknown. V, J and clone size were drawn from that table, and D and trimming were deduced from the DNA. The sample profile shows 95,000 to 150,000 clones; around 74% of them were found once. 4% to 4.5% of the sample is in the top ten clones.

This clonotype originated in a woman between 45 and 65 years old in good health and CMV-seropositive. The rearrangement joined TRBV4-3 to TRBJ2-7; TRBD1 matches 9 bases in the middle. Sequenced: PBMCs. The CDR3 corresponds to CASSQDGTGIYEQYF. The sequenced DNA is TGCGCCAGCAGCCAAGACGGGACAGGGATCTACGAGCAGTACTTC.